This T cell receptor (beta chain) was identified in a study of T and B cells in COVID-19 patients. Multiplex PCR with BIOMED2 TRB-A/B primer pools amplified TRB rearrangements. TCRdb analysed the multiplex PCR reads with MiXCR anew, one entry per CDR3 protein. The profile shows about 8,000 distinct CDR3 sequences, roughly 31% of them singletons. The CDR3 spans 14 residues. The germline V gene encodes CDR1 SGHRS and CDR2 YFSETQ. Trimming cost V 0 bases and J 7 bases, with 11 bases left between them. Blood genomic DNA input for TRB amplification was roughly 250-500 ng. V is TRBV5-1 and J is TRBJ2-1, with D possibly being TRBD2 (7 bases). This TCR derives from a human donor who had recovered from COVID-19. Sequencing was done on a sample of blood. CDR3 in amino acids: CASSLVGGANEQFF. CDR3 DNA sequence: TGCGCCAGCAGCTTGGTGGGGGGGGCAAATGAGCAGTTCTTC.